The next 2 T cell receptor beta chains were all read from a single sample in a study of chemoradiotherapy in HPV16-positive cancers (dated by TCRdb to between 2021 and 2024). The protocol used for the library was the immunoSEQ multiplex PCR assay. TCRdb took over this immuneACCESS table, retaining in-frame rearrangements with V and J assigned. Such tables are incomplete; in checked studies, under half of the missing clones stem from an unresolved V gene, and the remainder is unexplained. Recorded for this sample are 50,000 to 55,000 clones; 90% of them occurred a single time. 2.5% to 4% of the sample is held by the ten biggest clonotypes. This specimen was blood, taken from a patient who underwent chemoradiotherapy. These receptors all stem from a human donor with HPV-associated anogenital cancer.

CDR3 loop: CASERVTGRNTEAFF. In DNA, the CDR3 is TGTGCCAGCGAGCGAGTCACAGGGCGGAACACTGAAGCTTTCTTT. The gene calls are TRBV2 and TRBJ1-1; tentatively, D is TRBD1 (6 bases). This CDR3 comprises 15 residues. The germline gives CDR1 SNHLY, CDR2 FYNNEI. Trimming stripped 8 bases from V and 1 base from J, with 17 bases between.

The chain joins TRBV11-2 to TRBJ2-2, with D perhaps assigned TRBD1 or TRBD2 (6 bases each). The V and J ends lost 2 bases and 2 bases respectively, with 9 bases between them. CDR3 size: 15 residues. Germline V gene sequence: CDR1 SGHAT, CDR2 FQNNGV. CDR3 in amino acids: CASSLLGGNTGELFF. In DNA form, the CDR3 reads TGTGCCAGCAGCTTACTCGGGGGCAACACCGGGGAGCTGTTTTTT.